The 27 T cell receptor beta chains in this list originate from one sample, sequenced in a study of cytomegalovirus exposure and HLA in healthy donors. The PCR was carried out with 60 Vbeta primers and 13 Jbeta primers. Generated by immunoSEQ multiplex PCR, the TCRdb table keeps only in-frame clones and is missing some. The table has under 130,000 clones, about 80% seen once. Sequences were obtained from PBMCs. The receptor set was obtained from a man between 45 and 60 years old in good health and CMV-seropositive.

The chain uses TRBV5-4 and TRBJ2-7, with D hard to call. Trimming removed 1 base from V and 0 bases from J, with 11 bases in between. The CDR3 is made up of 15 amino acids. Germline assignment: CDR1 SGHNT and CDR2 YYREEE (reference sequence). The CDR3 DNA follows: TGTGCCAGCAGCTTGCTGTCCGCGAGCTCCTACGAGCAGTACTTC. Its translation: CASSLLSASSYEQYF.

CDR3 loop: CASSSGTSGAEQYF. The CDR3 DNA sequence: TGTGCCAGCAGCTCCGGGACTAGCGGGGCCGAGCAGTACTTC. The rearrangement uses TRBV7-2 and TRBJ2-7; TRBD2 matches at 13 bases. After removal of 4 bases from V and 6 bases from J, the junction contained 3 bases not matched to a gene. This CDR3 is 14 amino acids long. Per the germline V gene, CDR1 is SGHTA and CDR2 is FQGNSA. Supplemented by reference TRBV7-2 and TRBJ2-7, the full variable domain reads GAGVSQSPSNKVTEKGKDVELRCDPISGHTALYWYRQSLGQGLEFLIYFQGNSAPDKSGLPSDRFSAERTGGSVSTLTIQRTQQEDSAVYLCASSSGTSGAEQYFGPGTRLTVT.

This clone was found a few times. This rearrangement joins TRBV7-2 to TRBJ2-1, with a possible D match to TRBD2 (6 bases). CDR1 and CDR2 (germline): SGHTA, FQGNSA. CDR3 length: 15 residues. The V gene lost 5 bases and the J gene lost 4 bases, with 15 bases spanning the gap. In nucleotides, the CDR3 is TGTGCCAGCAGCCTAGGGACTCAACGATACAATGAGCAGTTCTTC. Translated, it gives CASSLGTQRYNEQFF.

The rearrangement joins TRBV6-6 to TRBJ1-3; D gene uncertain. This CDR3 has 13 amino acids. Germline V CDR1 and CDR2: MNHNY, SVGAGI (reference sequence). V was clipped by 10 bases and J by 0 bases, with 10 bases between them. CDR3 sequence: CATRRISGNTIYF. The CDR3 DNA sequence: TGTGCCACCAGGAGAATCTCTGGAAACACCATATATTTT.

This chain connects TRBV7-2 to TRBJ2-5, with D perhaps matching TRBD2 (6 bases). Germline V lookup: CDR1 SGHTA, CDR2 FQGNSA. V lost 3 bases and J 9 bases, leaving 17 bases between the germline ends. The CDR3 totals 14 residues. CDR3 bases: TGTGCCAGCAGCTTGGGCGGGACTGCCCCAGCCCAGTACTTC. Translated, it gives CASSLGGTAPAQYF.

The chain links TRBV5-1 to TRBJ2-3, with 12 bases lining up with TRBD2. The V segment lost 3 bases and the J segment 5 bases; nucleotides outside the gene matches: 4. Per germline, CDR1 SGHRS and CDR2 YFSETQ. This CDR3 has 15 amino acids. The CDR3 coding sequence is TGCGCCAGCAGCTCGACTAGCGGGAGTCAAGATACGCAGTATTTT. Translating it yields CASSSTSGSQDTQYF.

The genes are TRBV18 and TRBJ2-1; D perhaps matches TRBD1 (6 bases). The CDR3 loop spans 13 amino acids. Looked up from germline, CDR1 is KGHSH and CDR2 is LQKENI. With 4 bases removed from V and 10 bases from J, the gap between germline ends came to 14 bases. The CDR3: CASSQSVTGEQFF. The CDR3 region has the DNA TGTGCCAGCTCACAATCAGTGACAGGAGAGCAGTTCTTC.

The genes are TRBV9 and TRBJ2-4; TRBD1 aligns across 11 bases. This CDR3 comprises 15 residues. Germline V gene lookup returns CDR1 SGDLS and CDR2 YYNGEE. Unmatched junction bases numbered 6, after V lost 2 bases and J lost 8 bases. The CDR3 protein is CASSVDRDRGDIQYF. The DNA of the CDR3 is TGTGCCAGCAGCGTGGACCGGGACAGGGGGGACATTCAGTACTTC.

V is TRBV30 and J is TRBJ2-7; D may be TRBD2 (6 bases). The CDR3 extends over 13 amino acids. V gave up 2 bases and J gave up 3 bases, with 11 bases separating them. Germline V CDR1 and CDR2: GTSNPN, SVGIG (reference sequence). CDR3 region: CAWSRGEYYEQYF. The CDR3 region has the DNA TGTGCCTGGAGTCGCGGGGAATACTACGAGCAGTACTTC.

This sequence joins TRBV9 and TRBJ2-3; D gene ambiguous. Germline values: CDR1 SGDLS, CDR2 YYNGEE. V was cut by 0 bases and J by 3 bases, with 8 bases left in between. CDR3 length equals 14 residues. The DNA for the CDR3 is TGTGCCAGCAGCGTAGAAGTAGTAACAGATACGCAGTATTTT. Amino acid sequence: CASSVEVVTDTQYF.

The J gene is TRBJ1-2, the V gene TRBV10-3; 12 bases align to TRBD1. CDR3 size: 14 residues. Germline lookup yields CDR1 ENHRY and CDR2 SYGVKD. V lost 7 bases, J lost 7 bases, and 7 bases stayed unmatched. The chain's CDR3 is CAITPGQGAGGYTF. CDR3 DNA sequence: TGTGCCATCACCCCGGGACAGGGGGCTGGTGGCTACACCTTC.

The genes are TRBV5-1 and TRBJ2-5; D possibly corresponds to TRBD1 (5 bases). The CDR3 is 14 amino acids. Germline lookup yields CDR1 SGHRS and CDR2 YFSETQ. V gave up 0 bases and J gave up 5 bases, with 11 bases separating them. The CDR3 is CASSLGQLGETQYF. CDR3 sequence (DNA): TGCGCCAGCAGCTTGGGACAGCTGGGGGAGACCCAGTACTTC.

This chain joins TRBV27 and TRBJ1-1, with 7 bases identical to TRBD1. Germline CDR1 reads MNHEY; CDR2 reads SMNVEV (reference sequence). V was clipped by 4 bases and J by 2 bases; unmatched bases: 10. This CDR3 contains 16 residues. The CDR3 DNA is TGTGCCAGCAGTTCCCGACAGGGTGGTTTTAACACTGAAGCTTTCTTT. This gives the protein CASSSRQGGFNTEAFF.

The chain recombines TRBV10-3 with TRBJ2-5; 10 nucleotides align to TRBD2. This CDR3 spans 15 amino acids. V was pared by 8 bases and J by 5 bases, with 11 bases of the junction left unmatched. Germline V lookup: CDR1 ENHRY, CDR2 SYGVKD. CDR3 sequence (DNA): TGTGCCATCCGGAGCGGGAGGGCCAATGTTGAGACCCAGTACTTC. It codes for CAIRSGRANVETQYF.

The chain is built from TRBV6-1 and TRBJ1-1, with D possibly TRBD1 on 5 matching bases. Germline V CDR1 and CDR2: MNHNS, SASEGT. The ends were cut back, 1 base at V and 0 bases at J, with 12 bases in the middle. This CDR3 spans 16 amino acids. CDR3 nucleotide sequence: TGTGCCAGCAGTGAAGGGCAGGGTCGGATGAACACTGAAGCTTTCTTT. This encodes CASSEGQGRMNTEAFF.

The gene calls are TRBV5-1 and TRBJ1-2; no reliable D call. V lost 5 bases, J lost 2 bases, and 13 bases lay in between. Germline-derived CDR1 and CDR2 are SGHRS and YFSETQ. CDR3 size: 14 residues. This chain's CDR3 is CASRRRDGNYGYTF. CDR3 nucleotides: TGCGCCAGCAGACGACGAGACGGGAACTATGGCTACACCTTC.

The chain carries TRBV6-1 and TRBJ2-1, with 12 bases lining up with TRBD2. This CDR3 comprises 14 residues. CDR1 MNHNS and CDR2 SASEGT come from the germline V gene. The J segment lost 4 bases and the V segment lost 6 bases, leaving 1 base of the junction unmatched. The CDR3: CASRGLAGYNEQFF. DNA for the CDR3: TGTGCCAGCAGGGGACTAGCGGGTTACAATGAGCAGTTCTTC.

The gene calls are TRBV2 and TRBJ2-5, with 10 bases fitting TRBD1. Germline CDR1 and CDR2: SNHLY and FYNNEI. With 6 bases clipped from V and 10 bases from J, the junction kept 5 bases outside the gene matches. The CDR3 extends over 12 amino acids. The CDR3 spells CASRGTGDGQYF. In nucleotides, the CDR3 is TGTGCCAGCAGGGGGACAGGGGATGGCCAGTACTTC. Variable domain in full (rest from reference TRBV2 and TRBJ2-5): EPEVTQTPSHQVTQMGQEVILRCVPISNHLYFYWYRQILGQKVEFLVSFYNNEISEKSEIFDDQFSVERPDGSNFTLKIRSTKLEDSAMYFCASRGTGDGQYFGPGTRLLVL.

The chain employs TRBV19 and TRBJ1-5; TRBD1 is a possible D gene (5 bases). This CDR3 region has 19 residues. CDR1 is LNHDA and CDR2 is SQIVND in the germline V gene (reference sequence). V dropped 5 bases and J dropped 0 bases, with 23 bases sitting between them. CDR3 residues: CASSPSAQTATYSNQPQHF. The CDR3 region has the DNA TGTGCCAGTAGTCCGTCGGCTCAGACAGCCACCTATAGCAATCAGCCCCAGCATTTT.

This chain connects TRBV9 to TRBJ2-6; TRBD1 matches 12 bases. The trim removed 2 bases at V and 2 bases at J, leaving 2 bases unmatched. The CDR3 contains 17 residues. The germline V gene has CDR1 SGDLS and CDR2 YYNGEE. CDR3 DNA: TGTGCCAGCAGCGTCGGGACAGGGGGCACTGGGGCCAACGTCCTGACTTTC. Translating gives CASSVGTGGTGANVLTF.

This chain joins TRBV29-1 and TRBJ2-3; no clear D gene. The CDR3 covers 12 residues. Per the germline V gene, CDR1 is SQVTM and CDR2 is ANQGSEA. V was shortened by 8 bases and J by 3 bases, with 12 bases between the two germline ends. CDR3 coding DNA: TGCAGCATAGTTAAAGCGACAGATACGCAGTATTTT. Amino acid sequence: CSIVKATDTQYF.

This chain connects TRBV4-1 to TRBJ2-7; 14 positions match TRBD2. Germline values: CDR1 MGHRA, CDR2 YSYEKL. Trimming cost V 3 bases and J 7 bases; bases outside gene matches: 8. The CDR3 is 16 residues long. The CDR3 sequence is CASSHLGLAGVVEQYF. CDR3 DNA: TGCGCCAGCAGCCATTTGGGACTAGCGGGAGTAGTTGAGCAGTACTTC.

This sequence joins TRBV10-1 and TRBJ2-7; 9 bases match TRBD1. CDR3 size: 13 residues. Trimming at V came to 6 bases and at J to 5 bases, leaving 5 bases not matched to a gene. Germline V gives CDR1 WNHNN, CDR2 SYGVQD (reference sequence). In DNA form, the CDR3 reads TGCGCCAGCAGGGGGACAGGGAGGCACGAGCAGTACTTC. This translates into CASRGTGRHEQYF.

The chain is built from TRBV4-1 and TRBJ2-1, with 7 nucleotides matching TRBD1. V trimming: 3 bases; J trimming: 7 bases; junction bases outside the gene matches: 12. CDR3 length: 16 residues. Germline lookup yields CDR1 MGHRA and CDR2 YSYEKL. In DNA form, the CDR3 reads TGCGCCAGCAGCCATCCTACAGGGGACCCCAAGAATGAGCAGTTCTTC. Its translation: CASSHPTGDPKNEQFF.

J is TRBJ2-5 and V is TRBV7-9, with 15 bases matching TRBD2. Trimming cost V 1 base and J 3 bases; bases outside gene matches: 3. The CDR3 runs to 17 residues. Germline values: CDR1 SEHNR, CDR2 FQNEAQ (reference sequence). The CDR3 sequence: CASSLGTSGRVEETQYF. DNA for the CDR3: TGTGCCAGCAGCTTAGGGACTAGCGGGAGGGTTGAAGAGACCCAGTACTTC.

The chain is built from TRBV2 and TRBJ2-1; D remains unclear. This CDR3 contains 12 residues. Looked up from germline, CDR1 is SNHLY and CDR2 is FYNNEI. The V gene lost 1 base and the J gene lost 6 bases, with 4 bases spanning the gap. The CDR3 is CASSEGINEQFF. CDR3 nucleotides: TGTGCCAGCAGTGAAGGTATCAATGAGCAGTTCTTC.

The chain joins TRBV11-2 to TRBJ1-6, with TRBD1 identical over 8 bases. J gave up 6 bases and V 3 bases, and 4 bases lay outside the gene matches. CDR1 is SGHAT and CDR2 is FQNNGV in the germline V gene. The CDR3 length is 15 residues. CDR3 DNA sequence: TGTGCCAGCAGCTTCACAGGGGGTAGTAATTCACCCCTCCACTTT. This translates into CASSFTGGSNSPLHF.